The source of this T cell receptor beta chain is a study of T cell repertoires in aging, cancer and after chemotherapy. In the study overall: Donors were grouped into six age bands spanning 30 or younger through 70 or older. The full dataset contained millions of TCR reads.

Whole-study results and caveats: Thymic emigration or peripheral T cell expansion may be impaired by lymphoid organ infiltration in hematological cancer.

This CDR3 has 14 amino acids. The V gene lost 3 bases and the J gene lost 8 bases, with 11 bases spanning the gap. Peripheral blood genomic DNA, not sorted cells or RNA, was the template. On this clonotype itself: Antigen specificity is unknown.

A mixed TRB-A/B primer pool amplified rearranged TRB by multiplex touch-down PCR. TCRdb re-called the multiplex PCR reads through MiXCR, storing one row per CDR3 protein. Of 5,000 or so distinct CDR3 sequences in the sample, about 35% were seen once. The sequenced sample was blood. The clonotype was recovered from a human donor with a blood cancer. The gene calls are TRBV12-3 or TRBV12-4 and TRBJ1-6, with a tentative D call TRBD1 (5 bases). CDR3 bases: TGTGCCAGCAGTTTGGGGGGGGACTATTCACCCCTCCACTTT. Protein product: CASSLGGDYSPLHF.